This T cell receptor beta chain was identified in a study of blood T cell repertoires in COVID-19. About the research overall: Italy, Spain and the United States were the sources of the convalescent and acute COVID-19 samples. T cells, B-cell-depleted T cells, or PBMCs supplied cDNA or gDNA.

V trimming: 5 bases; J trimming: 6 bases; junction bases outside the gene matches: 11. The germline CDR1 and CDR2 sequences are SGHAT and FQNNGV. This CDR3 is built from 17 residues. Method: immunoSEQ multiplex PCR; TCRdb's copy keeps in-frame clones and lacks some. The sample shows about 54,000 clones, approximately 90% of them seen only once. The TCR was taken from a woman aged 40-49 years with active COVID-19. V and J are TRBV11-2 and TRBJ2-3; TRBD2 agrees at 13 bases. The source material was peripheral blood. The CDR3 sequence is CASSEWTSGGLLDTQYF. In DNA form, the CDR3 reads TGTGCCAGCAGCGAGTGGACTAGCGGGGGACTCCTGGATACGCAGTATTTT.